This TCR beta chain was sequenced during a study of cytomegalovirus exposure and HLA in healthy donors. Study-wide context: An analysis done earlier identified 117 million unique TCR beta sequences from about 179 million T cells.

General observations from the study: Cytomegalovirus status was reportedly diagnosed by the classifier with high sensitivity and specificity.

A remark on this clone: What it recognizes is unknown.

Vbeta (60) and Jbeta (13) primers were used in the PCR. Clones were sequenced by immunoSEQ multiplex PCR, and TCRdb holds only the in-frame ones, with some missing. Among about 150,000 clones listed, just over 75% were seen once. The CDR3 totals 15 residues. CDR1 and CDR2 from the germline V gene are SGHNT and YENEEA. The origin of this receptor is a man aged 35-49 years in good health and CMV-seronegative. V is TRBV11-3 and J is TRBJ2-5, with D perhaps matching TRBD2 (5 bases). The last part of the DNA fits TRBJ2-7 better; the J call may be wrong. Sequenced: PBMCs. CDR3 region: CASSPGITNPDEQYF. The CDR3 DNA follows: TGTGCCAGCAGCCCCGGGATCACAAATCCCGACGAGCAGTACTTC.